The 30 T cell receptor beta chains below were found in one sample sequenced in a study of identifying expanded T cells in peripheral blood. TCRdb's table, derived via immunoSEQ multiplex PCR, lists solely in-frame clones and lacks some. Of approximately 120,000 clones detected, roughly nine tenths appear once; the ten largest clones hold roughly 7.6%. The sequencing input was blood. The receptors derive from a person between 18 and 75 years old in good health.

This chain links TRBV2 with TRBJ1-5, with a weak D call TRBD1 (5 bases). This CDR3 contains 15 residues. Trimming pared 4 bases from V and 7 bases from J, leaving 17 bases between. Germline lookup yields CDR1 SNHLY and CDR2 FYNNEI. CDR3 amino acids: CASSVGTTMQQPQHF. Written as DNA, the CDR3 is TGTGCCAGCAGTGTCGGGACTACAATGCAACAGCCCCAGCATTTT. The variable domain in full, completed from reference TRBV2 and TRBJ1-5, reads EPEVTQTPSHQVTQMGQEVILRCVPISNHLYFYWYRQILGQKVEFLVSFYNNEISEKSEIFDDQFSVERPDGSNFTLKIRSTKLEDSAMYFCASSVGTTMQQPQHFGDGTRLSIL.

This clone was counted a few times. The chain uses TRBV11-3 and TRBJ1-1; 7 bases match TRBD1. The CDR3 has 13 amino acids. The germline CDR1 and CDR2 sequences are SGHNT and YENEEA. J lost 6 bases, V lost 3 bases, and 4 bases had no gene match. CDR3 in amino acids: CASSLTGWAEAFF. The CDR3 DNA reads TGTGCCAGCAGCTTGACAGGGTGGGCTGAAGCTTTCTTT.

The chain uses TRBV7-2 and TRBJ2-3, with TRBD2 matching over 10 bases. Per germline, CDR1 SGHTA and CDR2 FQGNSA. The CDR3 loop spans 18 amino acids. The ends lost 4 bases at V and 2 bases at J; junction bases unmatched: 12. The CDR3 DNA follows: TGTGCCAGCAGCTACCTAGCGGGAGCCCTGATCTTCACAGATACGCAGTATTTT. Its translation is CASSYLAGALIFTDTQYF.

In its sample, this clone ranks as medium-sized (0.01 to 0.1%). This chain uses TRBV5-6 with TRBJ1-2; 10 bases line up with TRBD1. Germline CDR1 is SGHDT and CDR2 is YYEEEE. This CDR3 is 16 amino acids long. V dropped 0 bases and J dropped 6; count of bases not matched to a gene: 8. The CDR3 coding sequence is TGTGCCAGCAGCTTGGAAGATCGGGACAGGGGTCATGGCTACACCTTC. Residues: CASSLEDRDRGHGYTF.

The CDR3 protein is CASSGGTDTQYF. CDR3 bases: TGTGCCAGCAGCGGGGGGACAGATACGCAGTATTTT. The J gene is TRBJ2-3, the V gene TRBV9; D possibly matches TRBD1 or TRBD2 (5 bases each). The CDR3 loop spans 12 amino acids. Trimming pared 3 bases from V and 3 bases from J, leaving 5 bases between. The germline V gene encodes CDR1 SGDLS and CDR2 YYNGEE. Complete variable domain (other parts from reference TRBV9 and TRBJ2-3): DSGVTQTPKHLITATGQRVTLRCSPRSGDLSVYWYQQSLDQGLQFLIQYYNGEERAKGNILERFSAQQFPDLHSELNLSSLELGDSALYFCASSGGTDTQYFGPGTRLTVL.

This chain joins TRBV6-1 and TRBJ1-4, with D possibly being TRBD1 (5 bases). This CDR3 has 12 amino acids. With 8 bases removed from V and 8 bases from J, the gap between germline ends came to 12 bases. Germline V gene data show CDR1 as MNHNS and CDR2 as SASEGT. CDR3 sequence: CASGTVWEKLFF. The CDR3 region has the DNA TGTGCCAGCGGGACCGTCTGGGAAAAACTGTTTTTT.

The rearrangement uses TRBV7-8 and TRBJ2-2, with D perhaps TRBD1 or TRBD2 (5 bases each). V gave up 1 base and J gave up 4 bases, with 13 bases separating them. The CDR3 covers 16 residues. The germline CDR1 and CDR2 sequences are SGHVS and FQNEAQ. CDR3 in DNA: TGTGCCAGCAGCTTAGAAGTTGGGACCCCCACCGGGGAGCTGTTTTTT. This sequence encodes CASSLEVGTPTGELFF.

The chain links TRBV4-1 to TRBJ2-7; D is undetermined. CDR1 MGHRA and CDR2 YSYEKL come from the germline V gene. The CDR3 extends over 16 amino acids. V gave up 0 bases and J gave up 0 bases, with 12 bases separating them. As DNA, the CDR3 is TGCGCCAGCAGCCAAGATAGACGCCGAGGCTCCTACGAGCAGTACTTC. It encodes CASSQDRRRGSYEQYF.

The chain combines TRBV11-3 with TRBJ2-3; the match to TRBD1 covers 10 bases. The CDR3 totals 15 residues. The germline gives CDR1 SGHNT, CDR2 YENEEA. V shed 5 bases and J 3 bases; nucleotides not matched to a gene: 5. CDR3 nucleotides: TGTGCCAGCAGCGACCGGGACAGGGGTACAGATACGCAGTATTTT. Encoded protein: CASSDRDRGTDTQYF.

V is TRBV11-2 and J is TRBJ2-7, with TRBD1 as a possible D gene (6 bases). The CDR3 consists of 16 residues. The germline gives CDR1 SGHAT, CDR2 FQNNGV. Trimming removed 5 bases from V and 1 base from J, with 18 bases in between. DNA for the CDR3: TGTGCCAGCAGCCCACAGACAGGACCCAGGTCCTACGAGCAGTACTTC. Residues: CASSPQTGPRSYEQYF.

The chain has TRBV28 and TRBJ1-5; a weak D match, TRBD1 (5 bases). Germline V gives CDR1 MDHEN, CDR2 SYDVKM. V dropped 6 bases and J dropped 0 bases, with 21 bases sitting between them. This CDR3 is 18 amino acids long. CDR3: CASRTPGPSLYSNQPQHF. CDR3 nucleotides: TGTGCCAGCAGGACTCCGGGACCGAGCCTGTATAGCAATCAGCCCCAGCATTTT.

This chain connects TRBV7-9 to TRBJ2-5; 8 bases align to TRBD1. The CDR3 is made up of 13 amino acids. J was trimmed by 4 bases and V by 5 bases; bases with no gene match: 3. Germline V CDR1 and CDR2: SEHNR, FQNEAQ (reference sequence). The CDR3 DNA is TGTGCCAGCAGCGGACAGGGAGGAGAGACCCAGTACTTC. Translating it yields CASSGQGGETQYF.

This clone was recorded once. The chain has TRBV7-9 and TRBJ2-5, with D possibly being TRBD1 (7 bases). Per the germline V gene, CDR1 is SEHNR and CDR2 is FQNEAQ (reference sequence). The V and J ends lost 5 bases and 6 bases respectively, with 10 bases between them. The CDR3 runs to 12 residues. CDR3 region: CASSPGGQTQYF. Here the CDR3 DNA reads TGTGCCAGCAGCCCAGGGGGGCAGACCCAGTACTTC.

This clone was counted a few times. The chain couples TRBV2 to TRBJ2-5; no definite D call. The CDR3 spans 13 residues. V was cut by 4 bases and J by 5 bases, with 11 bases left in between. CDR1 is SNHLY, CDR2 FYNNEI, per germline. The CDR3 sequence is CASSVTQQETQYF. CDR3 in DNA: TGTGCCAGCAGTGTTACGCAGCAGGAGACCCAGTACTTC.

This sequence joins TRBV2 and TRBJ2-1; 8 bases match TRBD1. The CDR3 is made up of 16 amino acids. After removal of 3 bases from V and 9 bases from J, the junction contained 13 bases not matched to a gene. Germline V gene sequence: CDR1 SNHLY, CDR2 FYNNEI. CDR3 sequence: CASSDILQGARFEQFF. The DNA for the CDR3 is TGTGCCAGCAGTGACATTTTGCAGGGGGCGAGATTTGAGCAGTTCTTC.

There are a few counts of this clone. The chain recombines TRBV5-3 with TRBJ2-7, with D maybe TRBD1 (6 bases). TRBV5-3 is labeled an ORF, and its function is uncertain. Trimming shortened V by 0 bases and J by 1 base, and 8 bases separated the two germline ends. The CDR3 loop spans 14 amino acids. This CDR3 reads CARSLEGGSYEQYF. In nucleotides, the CDR3 is TGTGCCAGAAGCTTGGAAGGGGGTTCCTACGAGCAGTACTTC.

About this clone itself: At one of its ends the junction is not consistent with the germline gene, which may arise from a read error. The gene calls are TRBV18 and TRBJ2-3; 11 nucleotides match TRBD2. This CDR3 comprises 15 residues. Germline values: CDR1 KGHSH, CDR2 LQKENI. This chain's CDR3 is CASSPLAGGTDTQYF. CDR3 nucleotides: TGTGCCAGCTCTCCACTAGCGGGAGGCACAGATACGCAGTATTTT.

This clone was seen just once. The chain employs TRBV19 and TRBJ2-2; D call uncertain. CDR1 LNHDA and CDR2 SQIVND come from the germline V gene (reference sequence). V gave up 3 bases and J gave up 4 bases, with 9 bases separating them. The CDR3 spans 14 residues. This chain's CDR3 is CASSMVAGTGELFF. CDR3 sequence (DNA): TGTGCCAGTAGTATGGTGGCAGGCACCGGGGAGCTGTTTTTT.

This clone was found once. The V call is TRBV10-3, the J call TRBJ2-7; D is unresolved. CDR1 is ENHRY, CDR2 SYGVKD, per germline. The CDR3 covers 16 residues. The V end was cut by 0 bases, the J end by 0 bases, with 12 bases between. The CDR3 coding sequence is TGTGCCATCAGTGAGTCCCAGGCGGACGTCTCCTACGAGCAGTACTTC. It is translated as CAISESQADVSYEQYF.

V gene TRBV2 combines with J gene TRBJ1-1, with D possibly being TRBD1 (5 bases). Germline CDR1 reads SNHLY; CDR2 reads FYNNEI. The CDR3 is 13 amino acids. The ends were cut back, 7 bases at V and 4 bases at J, with 13 bases in the middle. CDR3 coding DNA: TGTGCCAGCAATAAGGGGCAGGGCACTGAAGCTTTCTTT. Residues: CASNKGQGTEAFF. Full variable domain (remainder filled in from reference TRBV2 and TRBJ1-1): EPEVTQTPSHQVTQMGQEVILRCVPISNHLYFYWYRQILGQKVEFLVSFYNNEISEKSEIFDDQFSVERPDGSNFTLKIRSTKLEDSAMYFCASNKGQGTEAFFGQGTRLTVV.

The rearrangement joins TRBV27 to TRBJ2-3; TRBD2 agrees at 12 bases. This CDR3 contains 15 residues. Germline V lookup: CDR1 MNHEY, CDR2 SMNVEV (reference sequence). J was trimmed by 4 bases and V by 2 bases; bases with no gene match: 1. The CDR3 coding sequence is TGTGCCAGCAGTTTACTAGCGGGAGGGTCAGATACGCAGTATTTT. The encoded protein is CASSLLAGGSDTQYF.

This chain connects TRBV19 to TRBJ1-1; D is uncertain. Germline V gene lookup returns CDR1 LNHDA and CDR2 SQIVND (reference sequence). The CDR3 has 14 amino acids. Trimming removed 4 bases at V and 1 base at J, with 10 bases between. The CDR3 DNA reads as TGTGCCAGTAGTACCGGGTCCACGAACACTGAAGCTTTCTTT. Protein sequence: CASSTGSTNTEAFF.

V is TRBV6-5 and J is TRBJ1-3; no clear D gene. The germline V and J ends were trimmed by 6 bases and 0 bases, with 3 bases remaining between them. Germline V CDR1 and CDR2: MNHEY, SVGAGI. This CDR3 has 12 amino acids. CDR3 nucleotides: TGTGCCAGCAGCGGCTCTGGAAACACCATATATTTT. Its protein is CASSGSGNTIYF.

The chain combines TRBV5-1 with TRBJ2-7, with 7 bases aligning to TRBD1. V shed 0 bases, J shed 1 base, and the junction held 4 bases outside the gene matches. The CDR3 is made up of 15 amino acids. Germline V gene data show CDR1 as SGHRS and CDR2 as YFSETQ. CDR3 DNA: TGCGCCAGCAGCTTGGTTTCAGGGGGTTCCTACGAGCAGTACTTC. Translated: CASSLVSGGSYEQYF.

The V call is TRBV6-6, the J call TRBJ2-1, with unresolved D. The germline V gene encodes CDR1 MNHNY and CDR2 SVGAGI (reference sequence). V dropped 2 bases and J dropped 13 bases, with 12 bases sitting between them. The CDR3 contains 12 residues. The CDR3 spells CASSYVGKGQFF. For the CDR3, the DNA is TGTGCCAGCAGTTACGTGGGGAAAGGACAGTTCTTC.

This chain uses TRBV4-1 with TRBJ2-5, with 7 bases aligning to TRBD2. CDR3 length: 14 amino acids. CDR1 and CDR2 (germline): MGHRA, YSYEKL. The V segment lost 0 bases and the J segment 4 bases; nucleotides outside the gene matches: 2. The CDR3 nucleotides read TGCGCCAGCAGCCAAGATTGGGGGGGAGAGACCCAGTACTTC. It specifies CASSQDWGGETQYF.

V is TRBV7-9 and J is TRBJ1-5, with D uncertain. Per germline, CDR1 SEHNR and CDR2 FQNEAQ (reference sequence). Trimming took 5 bases from V and 11 from J, leaving 19 bases between them. This CDR3 has 14 amino acids. CDR3 bases: TGTGCCAGCAGCAGCAGTGGGTCGGTTACAGCCCAGCATTTT. Residues: CASSSSGSVTAQHF.

The rearrangement joins TRBV11-2 to TRBJ2-2; 10 nucleotides line up with TRBD1. V lost 5 bases and J lost 3; bases outside the gene matches: 3. The CDR3 has 15 residues. Per the germline V gene, CDR1 is SGHAT and CDR2 is FQNNGV. DNA of the CDR3: TGTGCCAGCAGCGGCGGGACAGGGGACACCGGGGAGCTGTTTTTT. Translation gives CASSGGTGDTGELFF.

This chain uses TRBV7-7 with TRBJ2-7, with 14 bases matching TRBD2. CDR3 length equals 17 residues. Trimming took 5 bases from V and 4 from J; bases not matched to a gene: 10. Germline CDR1 reads SSHAT; CDR2 reads FNYEAQ (reference sequence). The CDR3 region has the DNA TGTGCCAGCAGCCCCCAGGGACTAGCGGGAGATTATTACGAGCAGTACTTC. Protein product: CASSPQGLAGDYYEQYF.

CDR3 in amino acids: CASSLGPGQVSGEAFF. CDR3 nucleotides: TGTGCCAGCAGCTTAGGCCCCGGACAGGTTTCGGGTGAAGCTTTCTTT. This rearrangement joins TRBV7-3 to TRBJ1-1; the match to TRBD1 covers 7 bases. Germline CDR1 SGHTA, CDR2 FQGTGA. The length of the CDR3 is 16 residues. V lost 2 bases and J lost 7; bases outside the gene matches: 13.